Reported below is one T cell receptor beta chain. The sample originates from a study of blood T cell repertoires in COVID-19. The overall study: Sites in the United States, Italy and Spain provided acute and convalescent COVID-19 samples.

Profiled with immunoSEQ multiplex PCR; TCRdb holds only in-frame clones, not every one. The repertoire holds about 250,000 clones, with around 83% as singletons. V was pared by 4 bases and J by 7 bases, with 10 bases of the junction left unmatched. The germline gives CDR1 LGHNA, CDR2 YNFKEQ. CDR3 length: 15 residues. The sequencing sample was made of peripheral blood. The rearrangement links TRBV4-2 to TRBJ2-7; 10 bases are a match to TRBD2. The receptor was derived from a man at least 80 years old with acute or convalescent COVID-19. The CDR3 loop is CASSLSAGGAREQYF. The CDR3 nucleotides read TGTGCCAGCAGCCTTTCAGCGGGGGGGGCTCGGGAGCAGTACTTC.